This T cell receptor beta chain was sequenced in a study of human versus mouse CDR3 diversity and MHC coevolution. Notes on this clone: Its target is unknown.

Points from the study as a whole: Humans had the largest estimated TCR beta repertoire, about 1.6 million clonotypes.

The CDR3 covers 16 residues. Germline V gene data show CDR1 as MNHEY and CDR2 as SMNVEV (reference sequence). J gave up 2 bases and V 6 bases, and 9 bases lay outside the gene matches. Profiled with immunoSEQ multiplex PCR; TCRdb holds only in-frame clones, not every one. The sample consists of some 82,000 clones, just under 95% of them appearing once. This TCR was recovered from a person aged 30 to 70 in good health. This rearrangement joins TRBV27 to TRBJ1-5; 8 positions agree with TRBD1. The sequenced material came from naive CD4+ T cells from blood. Documented subset: CD45RO-negative CD62L-positive naive CD4 T cells. This chain's CDR3 is CASRPGGGGGNQPQHF. CDR3 nucleotides: TGTGCCAGCAGGCCAGGGGGCGGAGGCGGCAATCAGCCCCAGCATTTT.